Following are 25 T cell receptor beta chains from one sample sequenced in a study of control samples from healthy donors and cancer patients. TCRdb's copy holds only in-frame clones and misses some; the assay was immunoSEQ multiplex PCR. This table has 90,000 to 110,000 clones, about 83% appearing once. Sequencing was performed on blood. These receptor sequences come from a woman in her 50s in good health.

The rearrangement joins TRBV18 to TRBJ2-5; 8 positions match TRBD1. Germline V gives CDR1 KGHSH, CDR2 LQKENI. V gave up 2 bases and J gave up 3 bases; unmatched junction bases: 2. The CDR3 extends over 14 amino acids. The CDR3 sequence is CASSPDRGKETQYF. The CDR3 DNA reads TGTGCCAGCTCACCAGACAGGGGCAAAGAGACCCAGTACTTC.

The chain combines TRBV3-1 (or the pseudogene TRBV3-2) with TRBJ2-1, with 11 bases matching TRBD2. The CDR3 extends over 17 amino acids. Looked up from germline, CDR1 is LGHDT and CDR2 is YNNKEL (reference sequence). J was trimmed by 4 bases and V by 5 bases; bases with no gene match: 10. CDR3 DNA sequence: TGTGCCAGCAGCGTACACGGGACTAGCGGTTTTTACAATGAGCAGTTCTTC. Encoded protein: CASSVHGTSGFYNEQFF.

V and J are TRBV7-3 and TRBJ2-1; the match to TRBD2 covers 10 bases. Trimming at V came to 3 bases and at J to 5 bases, leaving 4 bases not matched to a gene. The germline gives CDR1 SGHTA, CDR2 FQGTGA. There are 15 residues in the CDR3. The CDR3 bases are TGTGCCAGCAGCTTTCTAGCGGGAGCAAACAATGAGCAGTTCTTC. This encodes CASSFLAGANNEQFF.

V and J are TRBV27 and TRBJ1-6, with 7 nucleotides matching TRBD1. Trimming at V came to 5 bases and at J to 6 bases, leaving 4 bases not matched to a gene. This CDR3 comprises 14 residues. The germline V gene has CDR1 MNHEY and CDR2 SMNVEV (reference sequence). CDR3 sequence reads: CASSLGQVNSPLHF. The DNA of the CDR3 is TGTGCCAGCAGTCTAGGACAGGTTAATTCACCCCTCCACTTT.

The V and J genes are TRBV5-4 and TRBJ2-3, with TRBD2 matching over 10 bases. This CDR3 comprises 18 residues. V was clipped by 5 bases and J by 3 bases; unmatched bases: 15. Germline V CDR1 and CDR2: SGHNT, YYREEE (reference sequence). This chain's CDR3 is CASRWGASGRRATDTQYF. CDR3 DNA: TGTGCCAGCAGGTGGGGTGCTAGCGGGAGACGAGCGACAGATACGCAGTATTTT.

The genes are TRBV7-9 and TRBJ1-4; tentative D call: TRBD1 (5 bases). V was cut by 7 bases and J by 0 bases, with 21 bases left in between. This CDR3 contains 18 residues. Germline CDR1 and CDR2: SEHNR and FQNEAQ (reference sequence). CDR3 in amino acids: CASNSMAGQTATNEKLFF. As DNA, the CDR3 is TGTGCCAGCAACTCCATGGCAGGACAAACTGCAACTAATGAAAAACTGTTTTTT.

This clone has only one observation. This chain uses TRBV9 with TRBJ1-2; possibly TRBD1 for D (6 bases). CDR1 SGDLS and CDR2 YYNGEE come from the germline V gene. V gave up 4 bases and J gave up 6 bases, with 16 bases separating them. This CDR3 has 14 residues. CDR3 DNA sequence: TGTGCCAGCAGCCCGACAGGAGTGGGTCATGGCTACACCTTC. It codes for CASSPTGVGHGYTF.

This sequence joins TRBV5-5 and TRBJ2-7, with TRBD2 as a possible D gene (5 bases). Germline CDR1 reads SGHKS; CDR2 reads YYEKEE (reference sequence). V was cut by 3 bases and J by 3 bases, with 16 bases left in between. This CDR3 comprises 15 residues. The CDR3 protein is CASSSSMDRDYEQYF. CDR3 DNA sequence: TGTGCCAGCAGCTCCTCAATGGACCGGGACTACGAGCAGTACTTC.

The chain combines TRBV5-1 with TRBJ2-7; TRBD2 is a possible D gene (5 bases). The length of the CDR3 is 13 residues. CDR1 is SGHRS and CDR2 is YFSETQ in the germline V gene. V shed 3 bases and J shed 0 bases, with 7 bases lying between them. CDR3 DNA: TGCGCCAGCAGCTCCGGGAACTCCTACGAGCAGTACTTC. The encoded protein is CASSSGNSYEQYF. Complete variable domain (other parts from reference TRBV5-1 and TRBJ2-7): KAGVTQTPRYLIKTRGQQVTLSCSPISGHRSVSWYQQTPGQGLQFLFEYFSETQRNKGNFPGRFSGRQFSNSRSEMNVSTLELGDSALYLCASSSGNSYEQYFGPGTRLTVT.

This clone was picked up one time. The rearrangement links TRBV19 to TRBJ2-1; TRBD2 matches at 7 bases. CDR3 size: 17 residues. With 4 bases clipped from V and 0 bases from J, the junction kept 9 bases outside the gene matches. Germline V CDR1 and CDR2: LNHDA, SQIVND (reference sequence). CDR3 loop: CASSRGVGGSSYNEQFF. CDR3 sequence (DNA): TGTGCCAGTAGTAGGGGGGTCGGCGGGAGCTCCTACAATGAGCAGTTCTTC.

The rearrangement joins TRBV7-9 to TRBJ1-2; 7 bases map to TRBD1. CDR1 and CDR2 from the germline V gene are SEHNR and FQNEAQ (reference sequence). CDR3 length equals 14 residues. The J segment lost 0 bases and the V segment lost 5 bases, leaving 3 bases of the junction unmatched. Here the CDR3 DNA reads TGTGCCAGCAGCCCCGGGACAGCTAACTATGGCTACACCTTC. Translated, it gives CASSPGTANYGYTF.

V gene TRBV5-4 combines with J gene TRBJ1-1; D is unresolved. Trimming left V 0 bases short and J 1 base short, with 13 bases between. Germline V gives CDR1 SGHNT, CDR2 YYREEE (reference sequence). The CDR3 spans 16 residues. This CDR3 reads CASSLARGRRNTEAFF. The CDR3, as DNA: TGTGCCAGCAGCTTGGCCCGAGGACGGAGGAACACTGAAGCTTTCTTT.

The genes are TRBV11-2 and TRBJ1-1; D remains unclear. The V and J ends lost 1 base and 0 bases respectively, with 9 bases between them. Germline values: CDR1 SGHAT, CDR2 FQNNGV. The CDR3 is 15 residues long. The CDR3 DNA reads as TGTGCCAGCAGCTTAGGCGCAGAACTGAACACTGAAGCTTTCTTT. Translated, it gives CASSLGAELNTEAFF.

V is TRBV2 and J is TRBJ2-7; 8 nucleotides match TRBD1. This CDR3 comprises 15 residues. The germline gives CDR1 SNHLY, CDR2 FYNNEI. V trimming: 7 bases; J trimming: 1 base; junction bases outside the gene matches: 9. The CDR3 here is CASKTQGAKSYEQYF. The CDR3 DNA sequence: TGTGCCAGCAAGACCCAGGGGGCAAAGTCCTACGAGCAGTACTTC.

The genes are TRBV19 and TRBJ1-6; 8 bases align to TRBD1. Germline CDR1 and CDR2: LNHDA and SQIVND (reference sequence). The CDR3 runs to 14 residues. The junction had 6 bases not matched to a gene; V was cut back by 7 bases and J by 7 bases. The DNA of the CDR3 is TGTGCCAGTACCTGGACAGGGTCCAATTCACCCCTCCACTTT. This encodes CASTWTGSNSPLHF.

Within the sample, this clone is medium-sized. The J gene is TRBJ2-1, the V gene TRBV7-9; 8 nucleotides line up with TRBD1. The V gene's germline CDR1 is SEHNR and CDR2 FQNEAQ (reference sequence). The length of the CDR3 is 16 residues. V lost 0 bases and J lost 0; bases outside the gene matches: 1. For the CDR3, the DNA is TGTGCCAGCAGCTTAGCGGGGACAGGCTCCTACAATGAGCAGTTCTTC. Translated: CASSLAGTGSYNEQFF.

V and J are TRBV5-8 and TRBJ1-1; D is unclear. Deletions cut 0 bases from V and 5 bases from J, with 11 bases between. Germline CDR1 SGHTS, CDR2 YDEGEE. The CDR3 covers 14 residues. The CDR3 region is CASSLGRARTEAFF. The CDR3 DNA reads as TGTGCCAGCAGCTTGGGCCGGGCGCGGACTGAAGCTTTCTTT.

The rearrangement joins TRBV4-2 to TRBJ2-5, with D maybe TRBD1 (5 bases). The CDR3 contains 14 residues. Trimming left V 0 bases short and J 5 bases short, with 10 bases between. CDR1 and CDR2 (germline): LGHNA, YNFKEQ. CDR3: CASSQERGPETQYF. The CDR3 bases are TGTGCCAGCAGCCAAGAAAGGGGTCCGGAGACCCAGTACTTC.

The rearrangement links TRBV18 to TRBJ1-3, with 10 bases lining up with TRBD1. CDR3 length: 15 amino acids. Per germline, CDR1 KGHSH and CDR2 LQKENI. The V segment lost 2 bases and the J segment 4 bases; nucleotides outside the gene matches: 2. The CDR3 loop is CASSPDRGLGNTIYF. In nucleotides, the CDR3 is TGTGCCAGCTCACCAGACAGGGGGCTGGGAAACACCATATATTTT.

J is TRBJ2-5 and V is TRBV6-5; no reliable D call. Trimming left V 0 bases short and J 2 bases short, with 10 bases between. This CDR3 is built from 15 residues. Per the germline V gene, CDR1 is MNHEY and CDR2 is SVGAGI. For the CDR3, the DNA is TGTGCCAGCAGTTACTCGTTAAGGTTGCAAGAGACCCAGTACTTC. Residues: CASSYSLRLQETQYF.

This clone was observed a handful of times. CDR3 in amino acids: CASSHKLENTEAFF. The DNA of the CDR3 is TGCGCCAGCAGCCACAAACTAGAGAACACTGAAGCTTTCTTT. The chain carries TRBV5-1 and TRBJ1-1; D is unclear. Deletions cut 4 bases from V and 1 base from J, with 11 bases between. Germline-derived CDR1 and CDR2 are SGHRS and YFSETQ. This CDR3 is 14 amino acids long.

This clone appeared a few times. V gene TRBV19 combines with J gene TRBJ2-5; TRBD1 aligns across 8 bases. V was clipped by 7 bases and J by 1 base; unmatched bases: 8. The germline V gene has CDR1 LNHDA and CDR2 SQIVND (reference sequence). CDR3 length: 15 residues. Written as DNA, the CDR3 is TGTGCCAGTACCGATAGGACAGGGAGCCAAGAGACCCAGTACTTC. This codes for CASTDRTGSQETQYF.

This chain links TRBV6-5 with TRBJ1-2; maybe TRBD1 (5 bases). Trimming shortened V by 7 bases and J by 7 bases, and 19 bases separated the two germline ends. The germline CDR1 and CDR2 sequences are MNHEY and SVGAGI. This CDR3 region has 14 residues. The CDR3: CASNSPGRPAGYTF. The CDR3 bases are TGTGCCAGCAATTCACCGGGACGCCCGGCTGGCTACACCTTC.

The chain uses TRBV29-1 and TRBJ2-1; TRBD2 is a possible D gene (6 bases). CDR3 length: 13 residues. CDR1 and CDR2 from the germline V gene are SQVTM and ANQGSEA. The V and J ends lost 3 bases and 3 bases respectively, with 9 bases between them. The CDR3 coding sequence is TGCAGCGTTGAGGGGGGAAACTACAATGAGCAGTTCTTC. Translated: CSVEGGNYNEQFF.

This chain connects TRBV5-1 to TRBJ1-1; 7 positions match TRBD1. There are 15 residues in the CDR3. The germline V gene has CDR1 SGHRS and CDR2 YFSETQ. With V trimmed by 0 bases and J by 1 base, 3 bases remained unmatched. The CDR3 coding sequence is TGCGCCAGCAGCTTGGACGGGACAGCGAACACTGAAGCTTTCTTT. Translation gives CASSLDGTANTEAFF.